These 12 T cell receptor beta chains came from one sample sequenced in a study of blood T cell repertoires in COVID-19. TCRdb's copy holds only in-frame clones and misses some; the assay was immunoSEQ multiplex PCR. The sample holds under 300,000 clones, nearly 90% seen once. Material: peripheral blood. Every receptor here comes from a woman between 40 and 50 years old who had recovered from COVID-19.

The chain recombines TRBV3-1 (or the pseudogene TRBV3-2) with TRBJ2-3, with 8 bases identical to TRBD2. The length of the CDR3 is 15 residues. The germline V gene has CDR1 LGHDT and CDR2 YNNKEL (reference sequence). The V and J ends lost 3 bases and 1 base, in that order; junction bases with no gene match: 3. CDR3 sequence (DNA): TGTGCCAGCAGCCACAGGCGGGGGGGCACAGATACGCAGTATTTT. Translated, it gives CASSHRRGGTDTQYF.

The chain links TRBV7-3 to TRBJ2-3, with 8 bases matching TRBD2. Germline CDR1 SGHTA, CDR2 FQGTGA. The V gene end was trimmed by 4 bases and the J gene end by 0 bases; junction bases not matched to a gene: 3. This CDR3 spans 15 amino acids. The DNA for the CDR3 is TGTGCCAGCAGCTCTAGCGGGCTTAGCACAGATACGCAGTATTTT. It specifies CASSSSGLSTDTQYF.

This chain uses TRBV28 with TRBJ1-5; tentative D call: TRBD1 (5 bases). Germline loops: CDR1 MDHEN, CDR2 SYDVKM. V lost 8 bases, J lost 1 base, and 12 bases lay in between. The CDR3 consists of 14 residues. The chain's CDR3 is CASFRVGSNQPQHF. In DNA form, the CDR3 reads TGTGCCAGCTTCAGGGTGGGGAGCAATCAGCCCCAGCATTTT.

The V gene is TRBV9, the J gene TRBJ2-2, with a weak D call TRBD2 (5 bases). The CDR3 is made up of 16 amino acids. The germline V gene has CDR1 SGDLS and CDR2 YYNGEE. Trimming left V 0 bases short and J 0 bases short, with 9 bases between. The DNA for the CDR3 is TGTGCCAGCAGCGTAGTTCCAGCGGCGAACACCGGGGAGCTGTTTTTT. Translating gives CASSVVPAANTGELFF.

The chain has TRBV4-3 and TRBJ2-7, with D possibly being TRBD1 (5 bases). In germline, CDR1 is LGHNA, CDR2 YSLEER. This CDR3 is built from 13 residues. Trimming removed 0 bases at V and 6 bases at J, with 9 bases between. CDR3 loop: CASSQESRVEQYF. CDR3 bases: TGCGCCAGCAGCCAAGAGTCCAGGGTCGAGCAGTACTTC.

This chain joins TRBV6-8 and TRBJ2-7; 11 positions match TRBD2. The CDR3 runs 17 residues. After removal of 0 bases from V and 5 bases from J, the junction contained 9 bases not matched to a gene. Germline V gene data show CDR1 as MNHGY and CDR2 as SAAAGT. The CDR3 DNA reads TGTGCCAGCAGTTACTCGGTAGCGGGGGGGCCGATCCACGAGCAGTACTTC. Amino acid sequence: CASSYSVAGGPIHEQYF.

The V gene is TRBV14, the J gene TRBJ2-7; TRBD1 is a possible D gene (7 bases). The germline V and J ends were trimmed by 4 bases and 0 bases, with 16 bases remaining between them. CDR1 SGHDN and CDR2 FVKESK come from the germline V gene. This CDR3 contains 16 residues. CDR3 loop: CASSRTGGGLSYEQYF. The CDR3 coding sequence is TGTGCCAGCAGCCGGACAGGAGGGGGGCTCTCCTACGAGCAGTACTTC.

This chain connects TRBV5-1 to TRBJ1-1; D gene unclear. This CDR3 spans 15 amino acids. Germline assignment: CDR1 SGHRS and CDR2 YFSETQ. The V and J ends lost 0 bases and 1 base respectively, with 10 bases between them. The CDR3 bases are TGCGCCAGCAGCTTGGCCGGGATGGGGAACACTGAAGCTTTCTTT. It translates to CASSLAGMGNTEAFF. The variable domain in full, with the rest retrieved from reference TRBV5-1 and TRBJ1-1, is KAGVTQTPRYLIKTRGQQVTLSCSPISGHRSVSWYQQTPGQGLQFLFEYFSETQRNKGNFPGRFSGRQFSNSRSEMNVSTLELGDSALYLCASSLAGMGNTEAFFGQGTRLTVV.

The chain recombines TRBV7-8 with TRBJ1-1; D unresolved. Germline CDR1 SGHVS, CDR2 FQNEAQ. V lost 3 bases and J 0 bases, leaving 20 bases between the germline ends. The CDR3 sequence is 18 residues long. For the CDR3, the DNA is TGTGCCAGCAGCTTGATACCAGTCGGTACCACTATGAACACTGAAGCTTTCTTT. Translation gives CASSLIPVGTTMNTEAFF.

The chain joins TRBV6-5 to TRBJ2-7; 13 bases agree with TRBD2. The CDR3 totals 15 residues. CDR1 MNHEY and CDR2 SVGAGI come from the germline V gene. V lost 5 bases, J lost 3 bases, and 4 bases stayed unmatched. As DNA, the CDR3 is TGTGCCAGCAGTACTAGGACTAGCGGGAGCTACGAGCAGTACTTC. Translating it yields CASSTRTSGSYEQYF.

Here the CDR3 reads CASSLPGGLYEKLFF. CDR3 nucleotide sequence: TGTGCCAGCAGCTTACCGGGGGGGCTCTATGAAAAACTGTTTTTT. The chain recombines TRBV7-9 with TRBJ1-4, with a possible D match to TRBD1 (6 bases). Germline V gene data show CDR1 as SEHNR and CDR2 as FQNEAQ (reference sequence). The CDR3 is 15 residues long. V was pared by 2 bases and J by 6 bases, with 13 bases between.

The chain links TRBV4-1 to TRBJ2-3; 7 nucleotides align to TRBD2. The CDR3 covers 18 residues. V was pared by 0 bases and J by 3 bases, with 12 bases of the junction left unmatched. From germline, CDR1 is MGHRA and CDR2 YSYEKL. CDR3 bases: TGCGCCAGCAGCCAAGATCGTCGGGGGGAGAAAAGGACAGATACGCAGTATTTT. It yields the protein CASSQDRRGEKRTDTQYF.